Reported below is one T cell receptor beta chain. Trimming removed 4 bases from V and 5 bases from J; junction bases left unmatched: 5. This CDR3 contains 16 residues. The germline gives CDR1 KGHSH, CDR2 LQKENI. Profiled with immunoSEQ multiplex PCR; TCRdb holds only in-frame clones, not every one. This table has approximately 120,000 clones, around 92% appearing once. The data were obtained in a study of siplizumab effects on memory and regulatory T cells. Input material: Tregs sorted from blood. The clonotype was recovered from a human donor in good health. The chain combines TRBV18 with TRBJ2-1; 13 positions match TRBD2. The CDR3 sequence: CASSRGLAGVNNEQFF. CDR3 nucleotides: TGTGCCAGCTCACGTGGACTAGCGGGAGTAAACAATGAGCAGTTCTTC.